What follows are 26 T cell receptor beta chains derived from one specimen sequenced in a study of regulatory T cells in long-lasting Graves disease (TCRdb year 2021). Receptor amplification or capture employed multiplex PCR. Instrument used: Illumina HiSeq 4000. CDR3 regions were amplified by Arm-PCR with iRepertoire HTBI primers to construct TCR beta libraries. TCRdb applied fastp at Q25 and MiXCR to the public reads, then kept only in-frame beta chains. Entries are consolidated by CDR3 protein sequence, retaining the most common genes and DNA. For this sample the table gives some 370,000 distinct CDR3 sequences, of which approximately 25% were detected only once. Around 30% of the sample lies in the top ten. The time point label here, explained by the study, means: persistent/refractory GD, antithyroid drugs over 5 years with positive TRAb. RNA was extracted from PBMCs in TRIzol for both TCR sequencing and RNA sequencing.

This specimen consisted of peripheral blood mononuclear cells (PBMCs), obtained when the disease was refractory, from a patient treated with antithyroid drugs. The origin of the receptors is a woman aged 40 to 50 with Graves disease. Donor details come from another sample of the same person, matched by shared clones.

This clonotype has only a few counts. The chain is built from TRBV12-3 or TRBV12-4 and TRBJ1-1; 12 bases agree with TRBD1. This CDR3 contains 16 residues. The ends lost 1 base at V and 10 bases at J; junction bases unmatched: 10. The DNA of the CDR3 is TGTGCCAGCAGTTTAGGAAGAGGGACAGGGGGCTTGGGAGCTTTCTTT. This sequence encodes CASSLGRGTGGLGAFF.

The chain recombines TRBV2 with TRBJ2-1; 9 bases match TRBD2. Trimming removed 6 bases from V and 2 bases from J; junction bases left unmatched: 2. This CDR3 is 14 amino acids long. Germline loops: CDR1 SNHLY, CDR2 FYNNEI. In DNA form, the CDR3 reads TGTGCCAGCAGCTGGACTAGCGCCTACAATGAGCAGTTCTTC. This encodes CASSWTSAYNEQFF. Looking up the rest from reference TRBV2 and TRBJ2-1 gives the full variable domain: EPEVTQTPSHQVTQMGQEVILRCVPISNHLYFYWYRQILGQKVEFLVSFYNNEISEKSEIFDDQFSVERPDGSNFTLKIRSTKLEDSAMYFCASSWTSAYNEQFFGPGTRLTVL.

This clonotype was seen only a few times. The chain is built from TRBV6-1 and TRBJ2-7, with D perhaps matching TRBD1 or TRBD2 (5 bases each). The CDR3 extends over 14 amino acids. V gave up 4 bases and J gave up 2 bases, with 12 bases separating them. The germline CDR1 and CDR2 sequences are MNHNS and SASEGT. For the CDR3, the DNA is TGTGCCAGCAGTGCTACCGGGACCGCCTACGAGCAGTACTTC. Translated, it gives CASSATGTAYEQYF.

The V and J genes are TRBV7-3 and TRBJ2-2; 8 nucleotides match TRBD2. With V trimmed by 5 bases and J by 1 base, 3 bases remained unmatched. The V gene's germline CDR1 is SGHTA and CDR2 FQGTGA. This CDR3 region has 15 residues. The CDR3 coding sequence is TGTGCCAGCAGCCCGGGACTAGAGAACACCGGGGAGCTGTTTTTT. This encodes CASSPGLENTGELFF.

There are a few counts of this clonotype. CDR3 sequence (DNA): TGTGCCAGCAGCTCCCGACTTAACTCCTACGAGCAGTACTTC. It is translated as CASSSRLNSYEQYF. The chain links TRBV6-2 or TRBV6-3 to TRBJ2-7; D call uncertain. Per germline, CDR1 MNHEY and CDR2 SVGEGT. V dropped 6 bases and J dropped 0 bases, with 12 bases sitting between them. The CDR3 is 14 residues long.

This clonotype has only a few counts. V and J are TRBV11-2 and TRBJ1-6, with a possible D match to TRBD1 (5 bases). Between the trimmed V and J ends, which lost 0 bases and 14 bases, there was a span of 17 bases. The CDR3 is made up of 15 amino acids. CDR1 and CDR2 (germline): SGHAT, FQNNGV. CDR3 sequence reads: CASSLDPGPLSSLHF. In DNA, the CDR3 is TGTGCCAGCAGCTTAGACCCGGGACCCCTTAGTTCCCTCCACTTT.

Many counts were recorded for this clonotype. The CDR3 nucleotides are TGCAGCGTTGAAGGTACCAGGGATGGCTATGGCTACACCTTC. Its protein product is CSVEGTRDGYGYTF. The chain is built from TRBV29-1 and TRBJ1-2; possible D gene TRBD1, 5 bases. The CDR3 sequence is 14 residues long. Per the germline V gene, CDR1 is SQVTM and CDR2 is ANQGSEA. The ends were cut back, 1 base at V and 4 bases at J, with 13 bases in the middle.

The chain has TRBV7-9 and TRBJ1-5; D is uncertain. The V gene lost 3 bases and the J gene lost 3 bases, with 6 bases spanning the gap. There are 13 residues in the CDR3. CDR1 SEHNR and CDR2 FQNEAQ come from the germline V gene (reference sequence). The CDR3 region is CASSFWDNQPQHF. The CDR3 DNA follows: TGTGCCAGCAGCTTTTGGGACAATCAGCCCCAGCATTTT.

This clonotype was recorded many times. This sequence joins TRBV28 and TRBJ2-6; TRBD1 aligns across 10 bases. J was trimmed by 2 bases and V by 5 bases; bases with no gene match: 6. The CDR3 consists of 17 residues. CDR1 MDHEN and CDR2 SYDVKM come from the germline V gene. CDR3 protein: CASSPGTGVTGANVLTF. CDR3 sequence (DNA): TGTGCCAGCAGTCCCGGGACAGGGGTGACTGGGGCCAACGTCCTGACTTTC.

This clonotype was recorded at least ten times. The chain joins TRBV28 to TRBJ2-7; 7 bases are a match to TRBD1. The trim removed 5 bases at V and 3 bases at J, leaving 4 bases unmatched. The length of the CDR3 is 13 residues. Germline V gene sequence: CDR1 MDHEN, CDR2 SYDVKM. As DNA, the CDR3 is TGTGCCAGCAGTAGAGGGGGCCTCTACGAGCAGTACTTC. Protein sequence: CASSRGGLYEQYF.

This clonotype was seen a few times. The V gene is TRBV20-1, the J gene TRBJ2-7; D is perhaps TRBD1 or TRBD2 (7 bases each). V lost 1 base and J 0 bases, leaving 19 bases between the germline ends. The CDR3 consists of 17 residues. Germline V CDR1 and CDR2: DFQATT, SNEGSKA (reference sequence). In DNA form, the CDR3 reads TGCAGTGCTAGAGGACAGGGTATAGCGGGTAGCTCCTACGAGCAGTACTTC. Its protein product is CSARGQGIAGSSYEQYF.

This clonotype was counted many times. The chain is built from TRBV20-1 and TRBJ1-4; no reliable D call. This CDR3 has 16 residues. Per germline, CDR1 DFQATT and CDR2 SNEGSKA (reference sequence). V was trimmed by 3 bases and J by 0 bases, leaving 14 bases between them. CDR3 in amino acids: CSARSQKDATNEKLFF. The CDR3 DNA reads TGCAGTGCTAGGAGCCAGAAGGACGCAACTAATGAAAAACTGTTTTTT.

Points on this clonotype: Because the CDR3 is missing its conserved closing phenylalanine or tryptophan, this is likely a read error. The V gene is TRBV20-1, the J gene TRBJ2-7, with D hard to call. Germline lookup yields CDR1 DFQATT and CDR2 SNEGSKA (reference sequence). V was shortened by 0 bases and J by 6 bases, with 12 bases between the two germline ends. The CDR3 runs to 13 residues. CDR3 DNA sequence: TGCAGTGCTAGAGATCCGCCAACGCTCGAGCAGTACCTC. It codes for CSARDPPTLEQYL.

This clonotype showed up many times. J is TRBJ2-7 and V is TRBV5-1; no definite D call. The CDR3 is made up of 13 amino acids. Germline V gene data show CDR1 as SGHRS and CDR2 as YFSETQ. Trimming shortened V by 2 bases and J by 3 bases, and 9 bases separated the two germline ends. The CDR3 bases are TGCGCCAGCAGCTTAGGCTATCTCTACGAGCAGTACTTC. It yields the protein CASSLGYLYEQYF.

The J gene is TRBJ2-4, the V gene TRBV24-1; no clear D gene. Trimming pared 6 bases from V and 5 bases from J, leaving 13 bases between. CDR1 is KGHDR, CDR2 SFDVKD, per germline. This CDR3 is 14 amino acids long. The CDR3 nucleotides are TGTGCCACCAGTCTAAACAGCGATGAAAACATTCAGTACTTC. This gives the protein CATSLNSDENIQYF.

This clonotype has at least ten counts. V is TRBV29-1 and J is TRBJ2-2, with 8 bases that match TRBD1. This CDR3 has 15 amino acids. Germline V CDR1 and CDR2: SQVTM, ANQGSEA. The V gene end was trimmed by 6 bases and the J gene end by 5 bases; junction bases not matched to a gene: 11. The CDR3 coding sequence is TGCAGCGTCACACCAGGGGGCAGTTGGACCGGGGAGCTGTTTTTT. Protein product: CSVTPGGSWTGELFF.

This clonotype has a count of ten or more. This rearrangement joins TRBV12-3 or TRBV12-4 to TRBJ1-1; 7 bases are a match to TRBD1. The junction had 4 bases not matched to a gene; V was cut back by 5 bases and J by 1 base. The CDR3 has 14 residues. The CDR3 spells CASSVRTGNTEAFF. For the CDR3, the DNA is TGTGCCAGCAGTGTTAGGACAGGGAACACTGAAGCTTTCTTT.

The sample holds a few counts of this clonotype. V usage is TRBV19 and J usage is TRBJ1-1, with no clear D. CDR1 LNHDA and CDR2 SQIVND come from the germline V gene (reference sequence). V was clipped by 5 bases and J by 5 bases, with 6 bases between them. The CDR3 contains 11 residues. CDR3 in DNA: TGTGCCAGTAGTCTTCCAACTGAAGCTTTCTTT. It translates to CASSLPTEAFF.

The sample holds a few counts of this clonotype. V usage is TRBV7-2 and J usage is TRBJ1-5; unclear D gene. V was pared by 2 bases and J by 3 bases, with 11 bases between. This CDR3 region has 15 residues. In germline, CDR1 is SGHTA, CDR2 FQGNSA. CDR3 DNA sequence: TGTGCCAGCAGCTTAATCTCCGGGCTCAATCAGCCCCAGCATTTT. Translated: CASSLISGLNQPQHF.

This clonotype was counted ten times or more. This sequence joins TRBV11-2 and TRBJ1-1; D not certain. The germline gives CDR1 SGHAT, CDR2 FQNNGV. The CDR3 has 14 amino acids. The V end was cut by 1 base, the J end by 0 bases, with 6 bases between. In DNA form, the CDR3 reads TGTGCCAGCAGCTTAGCTACACTGAACACTGAAGCTTTCTTT. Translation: CASSLATLNTEAFF.

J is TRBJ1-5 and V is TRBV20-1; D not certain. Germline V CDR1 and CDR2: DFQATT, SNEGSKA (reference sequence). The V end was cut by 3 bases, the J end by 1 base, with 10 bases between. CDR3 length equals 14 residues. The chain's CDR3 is CSASLRSSNQPQHF. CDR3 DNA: TGCAGTGCTAGTTTGAGGTCAAGCAATCAGCCCCAGCATTTT.

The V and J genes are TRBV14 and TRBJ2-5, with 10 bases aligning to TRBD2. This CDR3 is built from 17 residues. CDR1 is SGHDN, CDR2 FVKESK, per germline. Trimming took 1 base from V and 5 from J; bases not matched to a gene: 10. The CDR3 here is CASSQVSSGRGGETQYF. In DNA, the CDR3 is TGTGCCAGCAGCCAAGTCTCTAGCGGGAGAGGTGGGGAGACCCAGTACTTC.

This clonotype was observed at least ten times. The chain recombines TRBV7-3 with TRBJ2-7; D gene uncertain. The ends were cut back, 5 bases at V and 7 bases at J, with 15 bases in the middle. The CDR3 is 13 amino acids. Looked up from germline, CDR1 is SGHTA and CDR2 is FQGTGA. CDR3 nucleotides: TGTGCCAGCAGCCTAGGTGGGTTGTCTGAGCAGTACTTC. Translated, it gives CASSLGGLSEQYF.

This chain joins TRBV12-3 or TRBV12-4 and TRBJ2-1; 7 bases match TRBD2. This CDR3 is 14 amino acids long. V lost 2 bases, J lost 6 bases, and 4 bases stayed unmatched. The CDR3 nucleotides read TGTGCCAGCAGTTTACGAAGGACTAGCAATGAGCAGTTCTTC. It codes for CASSLRRTSNEQFF.

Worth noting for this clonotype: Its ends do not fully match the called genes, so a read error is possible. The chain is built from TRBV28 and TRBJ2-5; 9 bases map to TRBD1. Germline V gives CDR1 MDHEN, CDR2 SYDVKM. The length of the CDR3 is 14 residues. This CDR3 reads CASSSGQGAETQYF. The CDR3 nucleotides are TGTGCCAGCAGCTCGGGACAGGGTGCGGAGACTCAGTACTTC.

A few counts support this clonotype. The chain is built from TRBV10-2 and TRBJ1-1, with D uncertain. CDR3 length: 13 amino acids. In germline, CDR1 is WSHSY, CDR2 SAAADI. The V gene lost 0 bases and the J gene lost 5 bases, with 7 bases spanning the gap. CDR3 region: CASSESSRTEAFF. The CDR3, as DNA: TGCGCCAGCAGTGAGTCGAGTCGGACTGAAGCTTTCTTT.